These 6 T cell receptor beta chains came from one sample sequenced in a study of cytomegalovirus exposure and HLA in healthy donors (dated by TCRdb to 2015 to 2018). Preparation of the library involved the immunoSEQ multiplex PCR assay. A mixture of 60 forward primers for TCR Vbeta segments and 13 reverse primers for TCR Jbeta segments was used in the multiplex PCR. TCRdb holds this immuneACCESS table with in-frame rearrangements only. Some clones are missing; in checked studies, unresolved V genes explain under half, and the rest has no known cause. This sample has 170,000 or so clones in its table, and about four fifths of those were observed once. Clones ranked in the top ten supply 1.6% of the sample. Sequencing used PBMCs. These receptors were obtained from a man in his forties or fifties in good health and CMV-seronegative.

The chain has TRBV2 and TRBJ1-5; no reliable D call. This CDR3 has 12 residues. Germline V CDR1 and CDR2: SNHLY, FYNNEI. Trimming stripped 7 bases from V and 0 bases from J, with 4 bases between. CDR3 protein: CASTNSNQPQHF. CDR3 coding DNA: TGTGCCAGCACCAATAGCAATCAGCCCCAGCATTTT.

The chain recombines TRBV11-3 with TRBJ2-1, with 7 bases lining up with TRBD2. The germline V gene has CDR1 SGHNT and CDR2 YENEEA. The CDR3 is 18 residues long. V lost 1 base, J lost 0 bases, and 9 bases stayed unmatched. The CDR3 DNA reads TGTGCCAGCAGCTTAGGGGAACTAGCGACAAGCTCCTACAATGAGCAGTTCTTC. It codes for CASSLGELATSSYNEQFF.

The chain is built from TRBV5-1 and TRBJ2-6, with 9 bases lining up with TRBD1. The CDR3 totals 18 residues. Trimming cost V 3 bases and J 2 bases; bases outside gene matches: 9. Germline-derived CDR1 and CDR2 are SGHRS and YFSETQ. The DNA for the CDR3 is TGCGCCAGCAGCTCGCGGACGGGACAGGGAACTGGGGCCAACGTCCTGACTTTC. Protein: CASSSRTGQGTGANVLTF.

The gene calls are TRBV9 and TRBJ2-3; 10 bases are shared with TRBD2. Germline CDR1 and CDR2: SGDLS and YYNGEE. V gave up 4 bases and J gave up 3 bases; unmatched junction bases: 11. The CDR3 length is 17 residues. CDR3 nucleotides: TGTGCCAGCAGCCGGGAACCGGGACTAGCGAAAACAGATACGCAGTATTTT. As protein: CASSREPGLAKTDTQYF.

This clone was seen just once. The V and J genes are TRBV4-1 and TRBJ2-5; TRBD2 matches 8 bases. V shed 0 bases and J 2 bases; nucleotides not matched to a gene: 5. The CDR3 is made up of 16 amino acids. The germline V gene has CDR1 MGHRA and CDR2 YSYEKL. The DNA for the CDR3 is TGCGCCAGCAGCCAAGAGCTAGCGGGCCTGCAAGAGACCCAGTACTTC. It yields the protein CASSQELAGLQETQYF.

CDR3 residues: CASSARDSQETQYF. The CDR3 DNA follows: TGTGCCAGCAGCGCCCGGGACAGTCAAGAGACCCAGTACTTC. This chain connects TRBV9 to TRBJ2-5, with 7 bases lining up with TRBD1. Losses at the gene ends were 3 bases for V and 2 bases for J; bases not matched to a gene: 4. Germline CDR1 is SGDLS and CDR2 is YYNGEE. This CDR3 region has 14 residues.